A single sample is the source of the 5 T cell receptor beta chains below, sequenced in a study of T-cell reconstitution after alpha-beta-depleted transplantation in children. A library of TCRbeta sequences, prepared with unique molecular identifiers, was generated. TCRdb reprocessed the PCR reads via MiXCR and lists one record per CDR3 protein. The sample has some 110,000 distinct CDR3 sequences, approximately 10% seen once. The input for sequencing was PBMCs, taken before TCRalphabeta/CD19-depleted stem cell transplant. These receptors all stem from a boy between 2 and 15 years old with acute lymphoblastic leukemia, due to receive a stem cell transplant.

The chain employs TRBV20-1 and TRBJ1-3; tentative D call: TRBD1 (5 bases). Trimming pared 5 bases from V and 1 base from J, leaving 21 bases between. CDR3 length: 17 amino acids. Per the germline V gene, CDR1 is DFQATT and CDR2 is SNEGSKA (reference sequence). This CDR3 is CSAARTSGGTSGNTIYF. CDR3 nucleotide sequence: TGCAGTGCTGCCCGAACTTCCGGAGGGACGTCTGGAAACACCATATATTTT.

This clonotype was seen ten or more times. This chain joins TRBV12-3 or TRBV12-4 and TRBJ2-1; 10 nucleotides align to TRBD2. Trimming took 5 bases from V and 5 from J; bases not matched to a gene: 9. This CDR3 has 16 residues. This CDR3 is CASSLHSGRTNNEQFF. For the CDR3, the DNA is TGTGCCAGCAGTCTCCATAGCGGGAGGACGAACAATGAGCAGTTCTTC.

This clonotype was seen repeatedly, ten times or more. The gene calls are TRBV7-9 and TRBJ2-1, with TRBD1 matching 8 bases. The germline V gene encodes CDR1 SEHNR and CDR2 FQNEAQ (reference sequence). V was pared by 4 bases and J by 2 bases, with 4 bases of the junction left unmatched. The CDR3 is 15 residues long. CDR3 protein: CASSWTGLTYNEQFF. CDR3 nucleotide sequence: TGTGCCAGCAGCTGGACAGGGTTGACCTACAATGAGCAGTTCTTC. The whole variable domain, filled in from reference TRBV7-9 and TRBJ2-1, reads DTGVSQNPRHKITKRGQNVTFRCDPISEHNRLYWYRQTLGQGPEFLTYFQNEAQLEKSRLLSDRFSAERPKGSFSTLEIQRTEQGDSAMYLCASSWTGLTYNEQFFGPGTRLTVL.

This clonotype was found many times. The genes are TRBV10-1 and TRBJ2-1; TRBD2 agrees at 11 bases. CDR3 length equals 15 residues. After removal of 4 bases from V and 3 bases from J, the junction contained 2 bases not matched to a gene. In germline, CDR1 is WNHNN, CDR2 SYGVQD (reference sequence). The CDR3 protein is CASSVGTSGYNEQFF. Written as DNA, the CDR3 is TGCGCCAGCAGTGTCGGGACTAGCGGCTACAATGAGCAGTTCTTC.

J is TRBJ2-3 and V is TRBV2; 9 bases agree with TRBD2. J gave up 4 bases and V 5 bases, and 7 bases lay outside the gene matches. The CDR3 is 15 amino acids. In germline, CDR1 is SNHLY, CDR2 FYNNEI. The CDR3 protein is CASSLGLAFPDTQYF. As DNA, the CDR3 is TGTGCCAGCAGTTTGGGACTAGCTTTCCCAGATACGCAGTATTTT.